The rows below give T cell receptor beta chains drawn from one sample of a study of shared clonotypes between healthy human individuals. The method was immunoSEQ multiplex PCR; TCRdb's version includes in-frame clones alone and lacks a portion of them. The data show about 2 million clones, 95% seen once. The sequenced sample consisted of naive CD4+ T cells sorted from blood. The receptor source for this set is a man younger than 30 in good health. Both conserved end residues are part of each CDR3. D genes are given only for firm matches. Some rows have no size entry. The others give once, few or many, or a class for an expanded clone.

TRBV6-6	NA	NA	TRBJ2-3	CASSRDSTDTQYF	TGTGCCAGCAGCCGGGACAGCACAGATACGCAGTATTTT
TRBV21-1	NA	NA	TRBJ2-7	CASSKGLGPNLYEQYF	TGTGCCAGCAGCAAAGGGCTAGGGCCAAACTTGTACGAGCAGTACTTC
TRBV28	once	NA	TRBJ2-7	CASSPASEQYF	TGTGCCAGCAGCCCGGCGAGCGAGCAGTACTTC
TRBV7-7	NA	NA	TRBJ1-2	CASSLGAPAYGYTF	TGTGCTAGCAGCTTAGGGGCACCGGCGTATGGCTACACCTTC
TRBV19	once	NA	TRBJ2-7	CASSYGLLSSYEQYF	TGTGCCAGTAGTTATGGATTATTAAGCTCCTACGAGCAGTACTTC
TRBV6-5	once	NA	TRBJ2-7	CASALAGAPYEQYF	TGTGCCAGCGCCCTCGCGGGGGCACCCTACGAGCAGTACTTC
TRBV11-2	NA	NA	TRBJ2-3	CASSSEGQADTQYF	TGTGCCAGCAGCTCGGAGGGGCAGGCAGATACGCAGTATTTT
TRBV30	once	NA	TRBJ1-4	CAWRDDLGTTVGKLFF	TGTGCCTGGAGGGACGATCTCGGGACCACTGTGGGGAAACTGTTTTTT
TRBV5-1	once	NA	TRBJ1-4	CASSRTGTFNEKLFF	TGCGCCAGCAGCAGAACCGGGACGTTTAATGAAAAACTGTTTTTT
TRBV2	NA	NA	TRBJ2-7	CASSPVAFISYEQYF	TGTGCCAGCAGCCCGGTTGCGTTTATCTCCTACGAGCAGTACTTC
TRBV29-1	NA	NA	TRBJ1-6	CSVRSSYNSPLHF	TGCAGCGTTCGCAGCTCCTATAATTCACCCCTCCACTTT
TRBV5-1	NA	NA	TRBJ1-5	CASSLEGGNQPQHF	TGCGCCAGCAGCTTAGAGGGGGGCAATCAGCCCCAGCATTTT
TRBV4-2	NA	TRBD1	TRBJ1-5	CASSPGQGNQPQHF	TGTGCCAGCAGCCCAGGACAGGGCAATCAGCCCCAGCATTTT
TRBV28	NA	NA	TRBJ2-5	CASSFAGQETQYF	TGTGCCAGCAGCTTTGCCGGACAAGAGACCCAGTACTTC
TRBV6-1	NA	NA	TRBJ1-6	CASSEGSSYNSPLHF	TGTGCCAGCAGTGAAGGTAGCTCCTATAATTCACCCCTCCACTTT
TRBV7-3	NA	NA	TRBJ2-2	CASSLRVDTGELFF	TGTGCCAGCAGCTTAAGGGTCGACACCGGGGAGCTGTTTTTT
TRBV28	NA	TRBD2	TRBJ2-2	CASTSGGNTGELFF	TGTGCCAGCACCAGCGGGGGTAACACCGGGGAGCTGTTTTTT
TRBV7-2	NA	NA	TRBJ2-3	CASRYRELITDTQYF	TGTGCCAGCAGATACCGGGAACTGATCACAGATACGCAGTATTTT
TRBV18	NA	TRBD1	TRBJ2-5	CASSLTTPIGTGQETQYF	TGTGCCAGCTCACTAACGACACCCATTGGGACAGGGCAAGAGACCCAGTACTTC
TRBV30	NA	NA	TRBJ2-7	CAWTRRGLPYEQYF	TGTGCCTGGACCCGGAGAGGGCTTCCCTACGAGCAGTACTTC
TRBV2	NA	NA	TRBJ1-1	CASSKRNTEAFF	TGTGCCAGCAGCAAGAGGAACACTGAAGCTTTCTTT
TRBV5-1	once	NA	TRBJ2-3	CASSLGPGTSTDTQYF	TGCGCCAGCAGCTTGGGGCCGGGGACTAGCACAGATACGCAGTATTTT
TRBV28	NA	NA	TRBJ1-2	CASSLGPIYGYTF	TGTGCCAGCAGTTTGGGTCCAATATATGGCTACACCTTC
TRBV7-2	few	NA	TRBJ2-7	CASSLTYEQYF	TGTGCCAGCAGCCTTACCTACGAGCAGTACTTC
TRBV10-3	NA	NA	TRBJ2-6	CAISEGWASGANVLTF	TGTGCCATCAGTGAAGGATGGGCCTCTGGGGCCAACGTCCTGACTTTC
TRBV2	NA	NA	TRBJ1-5	CASSKADNQPQHF	TGTGCCAGCAGTAAGGCAGACAATCAGCCCCAGCATTTT
TRBV6-6	NA	TRBD2	TRBJ2-5	CASDTGLAGAETQYF	TGTGCCAGCGATACCGGACTAGCGGGAGCAGAGACCCAGTACTTC
TRBV9	few	NA	TRBJ2-5	CASSVGTVQETQYF	TGTGCCAGCAGCGTAGGGACGGTCCAAGAGACCCAGTACTTC
TRBV2	NA	TRBD2	TRBJ2-2	CASGREAPSNTGELFF	TGTGCCAGCGGCCGGGAGGCCCCTTCGAACACCGGGGAGCTGTTTTTT
TRBV9	NA	NA	TRBJ1-2	CASRNDRDYGYTF	TGTGCCAGCAGGAACGACAGAGACTATGGCTACACCTTC
TRBV7-9	NA	NA	TRBJ1-2	CASSPTDTVYGYTF	TGTGCCAGCAGTCCAACCGACACAGTCTATGGCTACACCTTC
TRBV5-1	NA	TRBD1	TRBJ2-5	CASSHGTGGETQYF	TGCGCCAGCAGCCACGGTACAGGGGGAGAGACCCAGTACTTC
TRBV5-1	NA	TRBD2	TRBJ2-3	CASVGLAGEDTQYF	TGCGCCAGCGTCGGGCTAGCGGGGGAGGATACGCAGTATTTT
TRBV5-8	NA	NA	TRBJ1-2	CASSRWEGPTRGYTF	TGTGCCAGCAGCCGCTGGGAGGGCCCTACAAGGGGCTACACCTTC
TRBV5-1	NA	NA	TRBJ2-1	CASSSGPSSFDNEQFF	TGCGCCAGCAGCTCGGGTCCTAGCTCCTTTGACAATGAGCAGTTCTTC
TRBV18	NA	TRBD1	TRBJ2-7	CASSPTGQNYEQYF	TGTGCCAGCTCACCTACGGGACAGAACTACGAGCAGTACTTC
TRBV7-2	NA	NA	TRBJ2-2	CASSLASQGNTGELFF	TGTGCCAGCAGCTTAGCGAGTCAGGGCAACACCGGGGAGCTGTTTTTT
TRBV4-3	NA	TRBD1	TRBJ1-5	CASSQDKGARQPQHF	TGCGCCAGCAGCCAAGATAAGGGGGCAAGGCAGCCCCAGCATTTT
TRBV7-7	NA	NA	TRBJ2-5	CASSLSGVGETQYF	TGTGCTAGCAGCCTAAGTGGGGTGGGAGAGACCCAGTACTTC
TRBV19	NA	NA	TRBJ1-2	CASTYQGIWGSPGYGYTF	TGTGCCAGTACCTATCAAGGAATATGGGGGAGCCCGGGGTATGGCTACACCTTC
TRBV2	once	TRBD1	TRBJ1-5	CASSRDRVNTYSNQPQHF	TGTGCCAGCAGCAGGGACAGGGTAAATACATATAGCAATCAGCCCCAGCATTTT
TRBV19	once	NA	TRBJ2-7	CASSSGQQQYF	TGTGCCAGTAGTTCCGGACAGCAGCAGTACTTC